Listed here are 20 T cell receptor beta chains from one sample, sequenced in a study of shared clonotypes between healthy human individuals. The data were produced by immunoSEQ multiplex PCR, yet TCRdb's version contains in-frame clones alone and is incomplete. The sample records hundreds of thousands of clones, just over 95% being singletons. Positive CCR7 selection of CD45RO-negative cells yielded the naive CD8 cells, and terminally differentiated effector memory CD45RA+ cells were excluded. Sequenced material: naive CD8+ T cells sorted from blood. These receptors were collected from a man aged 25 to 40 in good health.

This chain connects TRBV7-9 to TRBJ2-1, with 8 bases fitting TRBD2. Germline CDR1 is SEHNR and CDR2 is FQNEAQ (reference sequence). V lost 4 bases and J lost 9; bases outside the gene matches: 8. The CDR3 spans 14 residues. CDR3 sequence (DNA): TGTGCCAGCAGCTCTTCGGGAGGGCCAATTGAGCAGTTCTTC. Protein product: CASSSSGGPIEQFF.

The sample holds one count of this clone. CDR3 sequence (DNA): TGTGCCAGCAGACTTAGGACTAGCGGCAACACAGATACGCAGTATTTT. Amino acids: CASRLRTSGNTDTQYF. The chain carries TRBV5-4 and TRBJ2-3, with TRBD2 identical over 10 bases. Germline-derived CDR1 and CDR2 are SGHNT and YYREEE (reference sequence). Trimming cost V 5 bases and J 2 bases; bases outside gene matches: 8. CDR3 length: 16 amino acids.

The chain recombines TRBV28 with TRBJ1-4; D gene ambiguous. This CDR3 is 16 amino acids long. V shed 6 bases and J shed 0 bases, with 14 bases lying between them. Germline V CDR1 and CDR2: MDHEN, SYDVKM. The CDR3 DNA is TGTGCCAGCAGACCACACCTCGATGCAACTAATGAAAAACTGTTTTTT. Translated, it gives CASRPHLDATNEKLFF.

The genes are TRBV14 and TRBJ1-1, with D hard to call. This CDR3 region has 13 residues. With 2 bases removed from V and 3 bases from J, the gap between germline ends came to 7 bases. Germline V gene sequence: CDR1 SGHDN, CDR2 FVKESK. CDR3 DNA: TGTGCCAGCAGCCAACGTTGGGACACTGAAGCTTTCTTT. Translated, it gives CASSQRWDTEAFF. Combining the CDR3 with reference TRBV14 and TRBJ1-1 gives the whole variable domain EAGVTQFPSHSVIEKGQTVTLRCDPISGHDNLYWYRRVMGKEIKFLLHFVKESKQDESGMPNNRFLAERTGGTYSTLKVQPAELEDSGVYFCASSQRWDTEAFFGQGTRLTVV.

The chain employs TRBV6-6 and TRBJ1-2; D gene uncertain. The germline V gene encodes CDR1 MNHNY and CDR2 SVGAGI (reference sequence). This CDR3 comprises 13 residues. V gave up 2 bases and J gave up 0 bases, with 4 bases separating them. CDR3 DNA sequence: TGTGCCAGCAGTTACCGTGCTAACTATGGCTACACCTTC. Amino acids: CASSYRANYGYTF.

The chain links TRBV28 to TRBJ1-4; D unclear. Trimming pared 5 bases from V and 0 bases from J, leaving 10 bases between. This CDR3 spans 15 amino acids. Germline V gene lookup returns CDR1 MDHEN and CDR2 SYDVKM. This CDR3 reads CASSGLDATNEKLFF. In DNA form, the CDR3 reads TGTGCCAGCAGTGGTCTCGATGCAACTAATGAAAAACTGTTTTTT.

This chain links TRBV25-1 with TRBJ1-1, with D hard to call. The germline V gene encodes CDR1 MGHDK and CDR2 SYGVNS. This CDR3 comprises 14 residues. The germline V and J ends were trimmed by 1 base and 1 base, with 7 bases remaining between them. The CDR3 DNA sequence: TGTGCCAGCAGTGAATTCTCCGAGAACACTGAAGCTTTCTTT. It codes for CASSEFSENTEAFF.

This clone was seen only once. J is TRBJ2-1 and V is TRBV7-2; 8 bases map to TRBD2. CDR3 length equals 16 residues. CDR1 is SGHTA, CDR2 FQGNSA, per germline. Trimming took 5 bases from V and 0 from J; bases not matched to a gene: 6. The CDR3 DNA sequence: TGTGCCAGCAGCAGGACTAGCAGAAACTCCTACAATGAGCAGTTCTTC. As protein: CASSRTSRNSYNEQFF.

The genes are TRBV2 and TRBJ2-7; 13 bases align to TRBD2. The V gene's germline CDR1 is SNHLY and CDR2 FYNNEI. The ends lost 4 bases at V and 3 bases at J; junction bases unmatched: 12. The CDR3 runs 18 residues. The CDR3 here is CASSGTSGSSLTLYEQYF. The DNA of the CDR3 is TGTGCCAGCAGTGGGACTAGCGGGAGTAGCTTGACCCTCTACGAGCAGTACTTC.

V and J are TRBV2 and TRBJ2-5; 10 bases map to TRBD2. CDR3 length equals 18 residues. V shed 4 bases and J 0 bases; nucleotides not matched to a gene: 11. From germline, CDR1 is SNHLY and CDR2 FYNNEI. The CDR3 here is CASSGEASGSLNQETQYF. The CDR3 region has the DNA TGTGCCAGCAGTGGGGAGGCTAGCGGGAGTCTAAACCAAGAGACCCAGTACTTC.

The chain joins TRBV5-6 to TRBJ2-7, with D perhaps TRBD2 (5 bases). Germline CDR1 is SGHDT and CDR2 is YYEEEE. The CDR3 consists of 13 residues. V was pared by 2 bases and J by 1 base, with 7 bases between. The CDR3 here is CASSLTGSYEQYF. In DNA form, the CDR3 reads TGTGCCAGCAGCTTAACGGGATCCTACGAGCAGTACTTC.

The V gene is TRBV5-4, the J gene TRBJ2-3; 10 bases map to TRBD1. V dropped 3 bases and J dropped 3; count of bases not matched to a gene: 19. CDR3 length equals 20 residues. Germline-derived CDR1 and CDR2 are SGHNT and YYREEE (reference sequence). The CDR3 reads CASSSFPGQGFELRTDTQYF. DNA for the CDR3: TGTGCCAGCAGCTCCTTTCCGGGACAGGGGTTTGAATTACGAACAGATACGCAGTATTTT.

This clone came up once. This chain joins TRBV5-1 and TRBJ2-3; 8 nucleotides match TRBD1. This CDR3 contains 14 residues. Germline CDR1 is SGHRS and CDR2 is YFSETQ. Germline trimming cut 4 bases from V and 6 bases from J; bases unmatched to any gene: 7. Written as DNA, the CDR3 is TGCGCCAGCAGCCCGGCAGGGGGCTTGGATACGCAGTATTTT. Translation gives CASSPAGGLDTQYF.

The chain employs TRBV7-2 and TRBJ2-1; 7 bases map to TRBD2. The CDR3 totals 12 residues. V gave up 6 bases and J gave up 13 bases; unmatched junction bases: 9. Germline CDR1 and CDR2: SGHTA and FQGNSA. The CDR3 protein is CASSSWDYQQFF. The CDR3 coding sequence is TGTGCCAGCAGTTCTTGGGACTATCAACAGTTCTTC.

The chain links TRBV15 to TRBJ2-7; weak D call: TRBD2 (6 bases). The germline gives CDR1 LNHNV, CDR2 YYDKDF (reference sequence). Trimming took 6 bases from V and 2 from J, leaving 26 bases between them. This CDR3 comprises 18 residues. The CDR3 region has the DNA TGTGCCACCAGTCCTGGGAACGGAAGGACTACCTCGGCCTACGAGCAGTACTTC. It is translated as CATSPGNGRTTSAYEQYF.

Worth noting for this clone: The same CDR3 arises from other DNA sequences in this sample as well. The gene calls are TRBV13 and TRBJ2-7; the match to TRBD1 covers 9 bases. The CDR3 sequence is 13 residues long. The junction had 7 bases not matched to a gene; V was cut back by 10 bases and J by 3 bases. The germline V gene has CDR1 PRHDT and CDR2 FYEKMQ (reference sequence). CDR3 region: CATSRTGDYEQYF. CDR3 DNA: TGTGCCACCTCGCGGACAGGGGACTACGAGCAGTACTTC. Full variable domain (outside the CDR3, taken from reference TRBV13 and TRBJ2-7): AAGVIQSPRHLIKEKRETATLKCYPIPRHDTVYWYQQGPGQDPQFLISFYEKMQSDKGSIPDRFSAQQFSDYHSELNMSSLELGDSALYFCATSRTGDYEQYFGPGTRLTVT.

CDR3 sequence (DNA): TGTGCCAGCAGCTCTATTAGGAGAGCGGGAGCTTATGTCGGGGAGCTGTTTTTT. Its protein product is CASSSIRRAGAYVGELFF. The J gene is TRBJ2-2, the V gene TRBV7-8, with TRBD2 matching over 8 bases. V lost 4 bases to trimming and J lost 7 bases; unmatched junction nucleotides: 17. This CDR3 region has 18 residues. Germline V lookup: CDR1 SGHVS, CDR2 FQNEAQ.

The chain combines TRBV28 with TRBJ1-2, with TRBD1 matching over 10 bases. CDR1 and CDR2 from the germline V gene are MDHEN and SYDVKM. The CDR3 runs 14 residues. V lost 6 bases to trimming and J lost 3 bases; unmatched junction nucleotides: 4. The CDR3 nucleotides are TGTGCCAGCAGAAGGACAGGGGGATACTATGGCTACACCTTC. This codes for CASRRTGGYYGYTF.

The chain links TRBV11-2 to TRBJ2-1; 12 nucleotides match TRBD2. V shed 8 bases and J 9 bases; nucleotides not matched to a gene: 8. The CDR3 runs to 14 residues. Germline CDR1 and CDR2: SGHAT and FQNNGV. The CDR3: CASAGLAGGGEQFF. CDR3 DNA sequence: TGTGCCAGCGCGGGACTAGCGGGTGGAGGTGAGCAGTTCTTC.

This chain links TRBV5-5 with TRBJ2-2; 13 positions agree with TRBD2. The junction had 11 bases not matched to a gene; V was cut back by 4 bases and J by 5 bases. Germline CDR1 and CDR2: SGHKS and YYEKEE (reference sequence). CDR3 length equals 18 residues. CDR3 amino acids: CASSGSGTSGIWTGELFF. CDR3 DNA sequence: TGTGCCAGCAGCGGGTCCGGGACTAGCGGGATCTGGACCGGGGAGCTGTTTTTT.